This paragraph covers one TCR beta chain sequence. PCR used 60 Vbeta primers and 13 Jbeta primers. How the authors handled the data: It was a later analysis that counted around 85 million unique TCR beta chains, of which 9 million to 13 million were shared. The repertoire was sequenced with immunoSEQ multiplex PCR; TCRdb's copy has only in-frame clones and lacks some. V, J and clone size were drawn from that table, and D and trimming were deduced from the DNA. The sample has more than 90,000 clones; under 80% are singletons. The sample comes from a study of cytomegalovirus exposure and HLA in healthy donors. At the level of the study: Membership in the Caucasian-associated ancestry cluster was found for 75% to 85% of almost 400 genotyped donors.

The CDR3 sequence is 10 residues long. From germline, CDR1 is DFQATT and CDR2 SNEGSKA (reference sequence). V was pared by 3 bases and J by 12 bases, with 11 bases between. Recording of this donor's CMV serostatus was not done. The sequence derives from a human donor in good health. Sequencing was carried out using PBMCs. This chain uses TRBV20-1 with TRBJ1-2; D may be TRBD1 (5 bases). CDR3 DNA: TGCAGTGCTAGGGCTACAGGTGACACCTTC. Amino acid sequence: CSARATGDTF.